Below, 23 T cell receptor beta chains from the same sample are listed, as sequenced in a study of CD8+CD57+ T cells in acquired aplastic anemia. Genomic DNA templated the TCR beta VDJ and CDR3 profiling. One entry per CDR3 protein, called by TCRdb with MiXCR from the reads. The sample consists of 55,000 to 60,000 distinct CDR3 sequences, around 60% of them appearing once. Patients chosen for sequencing had CD8+CD57+ cells that had expanded, as shown by flow cytometry. Sequencing input: sorted CD4+, CD8+, or CD8+CD57+ T cells (not recorded which) from PBMCs. All receptors come from a human donor with aplastic anemia.

This clonotype was found many times. The genes are TRBV5-8 and TRBJ2-7; D is undetermined. V lost 0 bases to trimming and J lost 0 bases, with 4 bases between them. The CDR3 consists of 13 residues. The V gene's germline CDR1 is SGHTS and CDR2 YDEGEE. The CDR3, as DNA: TGTGCCAGCAGCTTGGGGAACTCCTACGAGCAGTACTTC. Translating gives CASSLGNSYEQYF.

The chain links TRBV2 to TRBJ1-1; D uncertain. V lost 1 base to trimming and J lost 6 bases, with 3 bases between them. CDR1 is SNHLY and CDR2 is FYNNEI in the germline V gene. The CDR3 consists of 11 residues. The CDR3 loop reads CASSEGSEAFF. As DNA, the CDR3 is TGTGCCAGCAGTGAAGGATCTGAAGCTTTCTTT.

This clonotype was found many times. The V gene is TRBV14, the J gene TRBJ2-1; TRBD1 matches 7 bases. CDR3 length: 13 amino acids. V lost 0 bases and J lost 12; bases outside the gene matches: 5. The germline V gene encodes CDR1 SGHDN and CDR2 FVKESK. CDR3 in amino acids: CASSQDRGGGQFF. The CDR3 region has the DNA TGTGCCAGCAGCCAAGATAGAGGGGGCGGGCAGTTCTTC.

This clonotype was counted many times. This chain joins TRBV12-3 or TRBV12-4 and TRBJ2-2; 10 bases are shared with TRBD1. This CDR3 region has 15 residues. V trimming: 4 bases; J trimming: 7 bases; junction bases outside the gene matches: 6. CDR3 residues: CASSWDRGHSGELFF. The CDR3 DNA reads TGTGCCAGCAGTTGGGACAGGGGCCATAGCGGGGAGCTGTTTTTT.

Comments on this clonotype: A read error may explain this, as a much larger clone is one base away. The chain is built from TRBV5-1 and TRBJ2-5; the match to TRBD2 covers 7 bases. This CDR3 region has 15 residues. Per the germline V gene, CDR1 is SGHRS and CDR2 is YFSETQ. Trimming removed 7 bases from V and 4 bases from J; junction bases left unmatched: 13. DNA of the CDR3: TGCGCCAGCGGCTGGGGGGGGTCCCTAGGAGAGACCCAGTACTTC. Translated, it gives CASGWGGSLGETQYF.

The chain joins TRBV29-1 to TRBJ2-7, with 9 positions matching TRBD1. CDR1 is SQVTM, CDR2 ANQGSEA, per germline. V shed 4 bases, J shed 0 bases, and the junction held 4 bases outside the gene matches. This CDR3 region has 14 residues. The CDR3 coding sequence is TGCAGCGTTGCCACAGGGGGCAGCTCCTACGAGCAGTACTTC. It codes for CSVATGGSSYEQYF.

V usage is TRBV29-1 and J usage is TRBJ2-3; TRBD1 matches 8 bases. After removal of 7 bases from V and 0 bases from J, the junction contained 6 bases not matched to a gene. Germline loops: CDR1 SQVTM, CDR2 ANQGSEA. The CDR3 length is 14 residues. This CDR3 reads CSGTGWASTDTQYF. The CDR3 DNA reads as TGCAGCGGGACAGGGTGGGCTAGCACAGATACGCAGTATTTT.

This clonotype was recorded many times. V is TRBV3-1 and J is TRBJ2-1; D call uncertain. Trimming took 0 bases from V and 7 from J, leaving 13 bases between them. Germline CDR1 reads LGHDT; CDR2 reads YNNKEL (reference sequence). This CDR3 spans 15 amino acids. CDR3 DNA sequence: TGTGCCAGCAGCCAAGATTTCGGCCCGGGTAATGAGCAGTTCTTC. It encodes CASSQDFGPGNEQFF.

V gene TRBV19 combines with J gene TRBJ1-5; the match to TRBD1 covers 10 bases. This CDR3 contains 13 residues. The trim removed 5 bases at V and 6 bases at J, leaving 1 base unmatched. Germline V CDR1 and CDR2: LNHDA, SQIVND (reference sequence). The CDR3 DNA is TGTGCCAGTAGTCGGACAGGGGGTCAGCCCCAGCATTTT. This sequence encodes CASSRTGGQPQHF.

The chain links TRBV5-1 to TRBJ2-3, with 10 nucleotides matching TRBD2. The CDR3 has 15 amino acids. After removal of 3 bases from V and 5 bases from J, the junction contained 6 bases not matched to a gene. CDR1 and CDR2 from the germline V gene are SGHRS and YFSETQ. The CDR3 bases are TGCGCCAGCAGCTCCGCAGCGGGGGGGCAAGATACGCAGTATTTT. Amino acid sequence: CASSSAAGGQDTQYF. Using reference TRBV5-1 and TRBJ2-3 for the parts outside the CDR3, the full variable domain is KAGVTQTPRYLIKTRGQQVTLSCSPISGHRSVSWYQQTPGQGLQFLFEYFSETQRNKGNFPGRFSGRQFSNSRSEMNVSTLELGDSALYLCASSSAAGGQDTQYFGPGTRLTVL.

This clonotype was seen at least ten times. Possible read error: a much larger clone is one base away. The conserved phenylalanine or tryptophan is not found at the CDR3 terminus, so this likely reflects a read error. The chain has TRBV5-1 and TRBJ1-1, with 12 bases matching TRBD1. CDR1 SGHRS and CDR2 YFSETQ come from the germline V gene. The CDR3 contains 15 residues. Unmatched junction bases numbered 7, after V lost 7 bases and J lost 3 bases. CDR3 in amino acids: CASRGDRGRDTEAFL. The DNA for the CDR3 is TGCGCCAGCCGAGGGGACAGGGGGCGCGACACTGAAGCTTTCCTT.

A note on this clonotype: One base away lies a much larger clone, so this may be a sequencing read error. CDR3 DNA: TGTGCCAGCGCCGAGGGGGCTGGCACTGAAGCTCTCTTT. This encodes CASAEGAGTEALF. The chain uses TRBV5-6 and TRBJ1-1, with 7 bases matching TRBD1. CDR3 length: 13 amino acids. The V gene's germline CDR1 is SGHDT and CDR2 YYEEEE.

V is TRBV5-4 and J is TRBJ2-7, with 11 bases aligning to TRBD2. Germline loops: CDR1 SGHNT, CDR2 YYREEE (reference sequence). The CDR3 totals 14 residues. V lost 4 bases and J lost 5; bases outside the gene matches: 5. The DNA for the CDR3 is TGTGCCAGCAGCCGTCCGGGACTAGCGGACGAGCAGTACTTC. Translated, it gives CASSRPGLADEQYF.

This clonotype appeared many times. The chain links TRBV12-5 to TRBJ1-3; D is undetermined. With 4 bases removed from V and 2 bases from J, the gap between germline ends came to 21 bases. There are 18 residues in the CDR3. Germline V gene data show CDR1 as LGHNT and CDR2 as FRNRAP. The CDR3 DNA follows: TGTGCTAGTGGTTCCCACCCACGGGATTCGCATCCTGGAAACACCATATATTTT. Translated, it gives CASGSHPRDSHPGNTIYF.

CDR3 in DNA: TGCGCCAGCAGCCCTCGACAGGGTTTAGCACCCCTCCACTTT. Translating gives CASSPRQGLAPLHF. The chain uses TRBV5-1 and TRBJ1-6, with 7 bases lining up with TRBD1. The CDR3 is made up of 14 amino acids. The germline CDR1 and CDR2 sequences are SGHRS and YFSETQ. Trimming took 4 bases from V and 11 from J; bases not matched to a gene: 9.

This clonotype was seen just once. This chain uses TRBV10-3 with TRBJ2-7; 12 positions agree with TRBD2. The germline CDR1 and CDR2 sequences are ENHRY and SYGVKD. V gave up 6 bases and J gave up 5 bases; unmatched junction bases: 8. CDR3 length: 15 residues. The CDR3 region is CAIRALAGGFNEQYF. CDR3 in DNA: TGTGCCATCAGGGCACTAGCGGGAGGTTTCAACGAGCAGTACTTC.

This clonotype was detected only a few times. This rearrangement joins TRBV10-1 to TRBJ2-7, with 7 bases that match TRBD1. V dropped 2 bases and J dropped 4; count of bases not matched to a gene: 11. CDR1 and CDR2 from the germline V gene are WNHNN and SYGVQD (reference sequence). The CDR3 loop spans 16 amino acids. The CDR3 DNA reads as TGCGCCAGCAGTGAGCTCAGGGGGTCCCCCAGGTACGAGCAGTACGTC. Translation gives CASSELRGSPRYEQYV.

The chain links TRBV7-9 to TRBJ2-1; D gene ambiguous. CDR3 size: 12 residues. Trimming pared 0 bases from V and 10 bases from J, leaving 7 bases between. Germline loops: CDR1 SEHNR, CDR2 FQNEAQ (reference sequence). CDR3 DNA: TGTGCCAGCAGCTTAGCGGGCCGAGAGCAGTTCTTC. Amino acid sequence: CASSLAGREQFF.

Concerning this clonotype: No conserved phenylalanine or tryptophan is present at the end of the CDR3, so a read error is the likely explanation. Because the CDR3's place on the DNA is in doubt, the DNA is left out and the CDR3 is given as listed by TCRdb. The chain combines TRBV10-3 with TRBJ2-7; the tabulated D call, TRBD1, remains unverified against the DNA. From germline, CDR1 is ENHRY and CDR2 SYGVKD. A total of 10 residues make up the CDR3, ends included. The CDR3 sequence is CAISGQGANT.

This chain links TRBV15 with TRBJ2-7; no firm D call. Germline values: CDR1 LNHNV, CDR2 YYDKDF (reference sequence). V was clipped by 4 bases and J by 6 bases, with 13 bases between them. The CDR3 is 13 residues long. CDR3 nucleotides: TGTGCCACCAGCAACCCCGTGGGCCGCGAGCAGTACTTC. Amino acids: CATSNPVGREQYF.

Concerning this clonotype itself: A much larger clone differs by one base, so this may be a read error. The rearrangement links TRBV12-5 to TRBJ1-4; 8 bases are a match to TRBD1. The J segment lost 8 bases and the V segment lost 8 bases, leaving 7 bases of the junction unmatched. The CDR3 is 13 amino acids. CDR1 and CDR2 (germline): LGHNT, FRNRAP. The DNA for the CDR3 is TGTGCTAGTAGGTCAGGGGGCGGAGAAAAACTGTTTTTT. Translation: CASRSGGGEKLFF. The full variable domain, its missing parts supplied by reference TRBV12-5 and TRBJ1-4, is DARVTQTPRHKVTEMGQEVTMRCQPILGHNTVFWYRQTMMQGLELLAYFRNRAPLDDSGMPKDRFSAEMPDATLATLKIQPSEPRDSAVYFCASRSGGGEKLFFGSGTQLSVL.

This clonotype was detected once. The V gene is TRBV10-3, the J gene TRBJ2-1; no clear D. Trimming removed 0 bases at V and 7 bases at J, with 7 bases between. In germline, CDR1 is ENHRY, CDR2 SYGVKD. The CDR3 is made up of 13 amino acids. The CDR3 bases are TGTGCCATCAGTGAGTCAACTTTTAATGAGCAGTTCTTC. Residues: CAISESTFNEQFF.

Comment on this clonotype: The junction does not match germline at one end; this may be a read error. This chain joins TRBV2 and TRBJ1-1; TRBD1 might be the D (5 bases). The CDR3 has 12 residues. Germline CDR1 and CDR2: SNHLY and FYNNEI. Written as DNA, the CDR3 is TGTGCCAGCGACAGACAGAACACTGAAGTTTTCTTT. Translation: CASDRQNTEVFF. The full variable domain, rest sourced from reference TRBV2 and TRBJ1-1, is EPEVTQTPSHQVTQMGQEVILRCVPISNHLYFYWYRQILGQKVEFLVSFYNNEISEKSEIFDDQFSVERPDGSNFTLKIRSTKLEDSAMYFCASDRQNTEVFFGQGTRLTVV.